These T cell receptor beta chains were read from a single sample in a study of T cell repertoires and Cas9 in healthy adults. Only in-frame clones appear in the TCRdb table, and some are missing; sequencing was by immunoSEQ multiplex PCR. There are over 12,000 clones in the sample; approximately 92% occur only once, and approximately 1.5% lies in the top ten. Source material: Tregs (CD4+, CD25+, CD127-, CD137-, CD154-) from PBMCs; culture status not recorded. The receptors were gathered from a human donor in good health. Each CDR3 is given with its conserved first and last residue. Fields, in order: V gene, clone size, CDR3 protein. A clone size is listed for some rows: how often the clone was seen (once, few, many), or a class if it is expanded.

V gene: TRBV28
clone size: NA
CDR3 protein: CASDYPGSLGNEQFF

V gene: TRBV5-1
clone size: NA
CDR3 protein: CASSLPSAGGYTF

V gene: TRBV6-5
clone size: NA
CDR3 protein: CASSYGGIGELFF

V gene: TRBV4-3
clone size: NA
CDR3 protein: CASSQVWASTYEQYF

V gene: TRBV5-4
clone size: NA
CDR3 protein: CASSPGHSGANVLTF

V gene: TRBV5-4
clone size: NA
CDR3 protein: CASSSWTGHYGYTF

V gene: TRBV9
clone size: NA
CDR3 protein: CASSAGTERNTIYF

V gene: TRBV28
clone size: NA
CDR3 protein: CASRTGTGIYQPQHF

V gene: TRBV20-1
clone size: NA
CDR3 protein: CSAPRTYGYTF

V gene: TRBV4-1
clone size: NA
CDR3 protein: CASSNGGVSNEKLFF

V gene: TRBV15
clone size: NA
CDR3 protein: CATSSGRTASSNQPQHF

V gene: TRBV27
clone size: NA
CDR3 protein: CASGLSSSYQPQHF

V gene: TRBV2
clone size: NA
CDR3 protein: CASRGVGEAFF

V gene: TRBV7-2
clone size: NA
CDR3 protein: CASSLDDRINQPQHF

V gene: TRBV5-6
clone size: NA
CDR3 protein: CASRAGTGNSPLHF

V gene: TRBV11-2
clone size: NA
CDR3 protein: CASSSYYEQYF

V gene: TRBV11-3
clone size: NA
CDR3 protein: CASSFGRVSEKLFF

V gene: TRBV7-8
clone size: NA
CDR3 protein: CASRPAGTQGEKLFF

V gene: TRBV2
clone size: NA
CDR3 protein: CASSVASSYEQYF

V gene: TRBV5-1
clone size: once
CDR3 protein: CASSLGAGVETQYF

V gene: TRBV5-1
clone size: NA
CDR3 protein: CASSPGTAQETQYF

V gene: TRBV14
clone size: NA
CDR3 protein: CASSLLQGLGANVLTF

V gene: TRBV28
clone size: NA
CDR3 protein: CASSSFSGASDNEQFF

V gene: TRBV4-3
clone size: NA
CDR3 protein: CASSQVSGDGYTF

V gene: TRBV6-5
clone size: NA
CDR3 protein: CASSGNRGGDGYTF

V gene: TRBV18
clone size: NA
CDR3 protein: CASSSASTDTQYF

V gene: TRBV7-2
clone size: NA
CDR3 protein: CASSLASSTGELFF

V gene: TRBV7-6
clone size: NA
CDR3 protein: CASSLLQTPPAGYTF

V gene: TRBV27
clone size: NA
CDR3 protein: CASSLVRGQGYGYTF

V gene: TRBV7-9
clone size: NA
CDR3 protein: CASSFPGVGMRQFF

V gene: TRBV7-3
clone size: NA
CDR3 protein: CASSLYGLSYNEQFF

V gene: TRBV19
clone size: NA
CDR3 protein: CASSGGQGPTGELFF

V gene: TRBV4-3
clone size: NA
CDR3 protein: CASSQVGTNYGYTF

V gene: TRBV10-2
clone size: NA
CDR3 protein: CASSERGRGEKLFF

V gene: TRBV5-5
clone size: NA
CDR3 protein: CASSLSGESYNEQFF

V gene: TRBV18
clone size: NA
CDR3 protein: CASSPDSQFSYTF

V gene: TRBV5-1
clone size: NA
CDR3 protein: CASSPSGPPEQFF

V gene: TRBV9
clone size: once
CDR3 protein: CASSVEINSMTEFFTGELFF

V gene: TRBV28
clone size: once
CDR3 protein: CASAQGISTDTQYF

V gene: TRBV11-1
clone size: NA
CDR3 protein: CASSFTSGSSTDTQYF

V gene: TRBV11-2
clone size: few
CDR3 protein: CASSPRLAYNEQFF

V gene: TRBV15
clone size: NA
CDR3 protein: CATSRARILGDTQYF

V gene: TRBV11-3
clone size: NA
CDR3 protein: CASRPGEGNNEQFF

V gene: TRBV4-1
clone size: NA
CDR3 protein: CASSQGRPGELFF

V gene: TRBV10-3
clone size: few
CDR3 protein: CAISATNEKLFF

V gene: TRBV7-3
clone size: NA
CDR3 protein: CASSLVGTANYGYTF

V gene: TRBV10-3
clone size: NA
CDR3 protein: CAISDSSGELFF

V gene: TRBV9
clone size: few
CDR3 protein: CASSPSPFQDTGELFF

V gene: TRBV7-9
clone size: NA
CDR3 protein: CASSRQRQARVSDTEAFF

V gene: TRBV7-9
clone size: NA
CDR3 protein: CASSPTLGGYNEQFF

V gene: TRBV2
clone size: NA
CDR3 protein: CASSLGHPNQPQHF

V gene: TRBV18
clone size: NA
CDR3 protein: CASSPPVAEQFF

V gene: TRBV2
clone size: NA
CDR3 protein: CASSLTGTSNTGELFF

V gene: TRBV27
clone size: NA
CDR3 protein: CASSSSRSVTGYSPLHF